Listed below are T cell receptor beta chains from one sample, sequenced in a study of follicular helper T cells after annual influenza vaccination. Clones were read by immunoSEQ multiplex PCR, and TCRdb kept only the in-frame ones, dropping some. The sample consists of fewer than 15,000 clones, more than 65% of them appearing once. The sample was CXCR5- memory CD4+ T cells sorted from blood, taken on the day of influenza vaccination. Receptor source: an adult who received the influenza vaccine. Each CDR3 is given with its conserved first and last residue. Fields, in order: J gene, V gene, CDR3 protein.

TRBJ2-1	TRBV28	CASSPSGGNYNEQFF
TRBJ2-7	TRBV21-1	CASSNLTSRTEYEQYF
TRBJ2-5	TRBV6-5	CASRGQGAEQYF
TRBJ2-7	TRBV7-8	CASSLLGQGNSYEQYF
TRBJ1-2	TRBV7-9	CASSSGQLYGYTF
TRBJ1-1	TRBV6-1	CASSVPDRGFMIEAFF
TRBJ2-7	TRBV7-9	CASSLSGTSYEQYF
TRBJ2-2	TRBV28	CASRRGLAGTGELFF
TRBJ2-3	TRBV2	CASKFSVLDTQYF
TRBJ1-6	TRBV2	CASSEWRVTNSPLHF
TRBJ2-6	TRBV5-5	CASSFRGQNSGANVLTF
TRBJ2-1	TRBV19	CASSYGGGLYNEQFF
TRBJ1-5	TRBV19	CASSTRGTGSQPQHF
TRBJ2-5	TRBV5-1	CASSLGDRGLETQYF